The 18 T cell receptor beta chains presented below share a single source sample, sequenced in a study of T cells after yellow fever vaccination. TCRdb fed the 5' RACE reads into MiXCR, producing one record per CDR3 protein. The sample yields about 400,000 distinct CDR3 sequences, around 10% seen once. The specimen comprised PBMCs, sampled on the day of the first yellow fever vaccination. The receptor set was obtained from a young man who received the YFV17D yellow fever vaccine.

This clonotype appeared a few times. The chain joins TRBV20-1 to TRBJ2-4; perhaps TRBD1 as D (6 bases). Trimming pared 0 bases from V and 0 bases from J, leaving 21 bases between. Germline loops: CDR1 DFQATT, CDR2 SNEGSKA (reference sequence). This CDR3 comprises 19 residues. The CDR3 region is CSARDMVQGPNVAKNIQYF. The CDR3, as DNA: TGCAGTGCTAGAGATATGGTTCAGGGGCCGAACGTAGCCAAAAACATTCAGTACTTC.

The V call is TRBV12-3 or TRBV12-4, the J call TRBJ2-6; 7 bases align to TRBD1. CDR3 length equals 15 residues. V shed 6 bases and J 2 bases; nucleotides not matched to a gene: 4. This CDR3 reads CASRRTGTGANVLTF. The DNA for the CDR3 is TGTGCCAGCAGAAGGACAGGAACTGGGGCCAACGTCCTGACTTTC.

The chain carries TRBV2 and TRBJ2-3; D not resolved. The germline V and J ends were trimmed by 2 bases and 0 bases, with 6 bases remaining between them. CDR3 length equals 14 residues. CDR1 is SNHLY and CDR2 is FYNNEI in the germline V gene. CDR3 nucleotides: TGTGCCAGCAGTGAATGGGCTAGCACAGATACGCAGTATTTT. It yields the protein CASSEWASTDTQYF.

The V gene is TRBV5-4, the J gene TRBJ2-3; possibly TRBD1 for D (6 bases). The CDR3 loop spans 17 amino acids. V gave up 0 bases and J gave up 2 bases, with 16 bases separating them. Per germline, CDR1 SGHNT and CDR2 YYREEE (reference sequence). For the CDR3, the DNA is TGTGCCAGCAGCTTGGGAGGGGGTCTGGCCTCCACAGATACGCAGTATTTT. Translating it yields CASSLGGGLASTDTQYF.

V is TRBV20-1 and J is TRBJ2-3, with a weak D call TRBD2 (7 bases). The V gene's germline CDR1 is DFQATT and CDR2 SNEGSKA (reference sequence). The CDR3 loop spans 14 amino acids. Trimming cost V 5 bases and J 4 bases, with 16 bases left between them. In DNA form, the CDR3 reads TGCAGTGCTCCCAAAGGGGGGGCCCCAGATACGCAGTATTTT. It encodes CSAPKGGAPDTQYF.

V is TRBV11-1 and J is TRBJ2-1; TRBD2 matches at 8 bases. The V gene's germline CDR1 is SGHAT and CDR2 FQDESV (reference sequence). The CDR3 is 15 amino acids. The V gene end was trimmed by 4 bases and the J gene end by 7 bases; junction bases not matched to a gene: 9. The CDR3 nucleotides are TGTGCCAGCAGCTCCCGGCGGGGGGACGGGAATGAGCAGTTCTTC. Encoded protein: CASSSRRGDGNEQFF.

There are many counts of this clonotype. The chain links TRBV3-1 to TRBJ2-2; 10 nucleotides align to TRBD1. This CDR3 is 14 amino acids long. Germline loops: CDR1 LGHDT, CDR2 YNNKEL (reference sequence). The V gene end was trimmed by 10 bases and the J gene end by 3 bases; junction bases not matched to a gene: 5. Written as DNA, the CDR3 is TGTGCCACCCGGGGGACAGGGGACACCGGGGAGCTGTTTTTT. It encodes CATRGTGDTGELFF.

V usage is TRBV12-3 or TRBV12-4 and J usage is TRBJ1-6; D may be TRBD1 (5 bases). The CDR3 is 17 amino acids. The V end lost 1 base, the J end lost 7 bases, and 17 bases lay between the germline ends. CDR3 loop: CASSLEAWGGVNSPLHF. The DNA of the CDR3 is TGTGCCAGCAGTTTAGAGGCGTGGGGAGGGGTGAATTCACCCCTCCACTTT.

V gene TRBV4-1 combines with J gene TRBJ2-3; 9 bases match TRBD2. The CDR3 runs 16 residues. Trimming removed 0 bases from V and 5 bases from J; junction bases left unmatched: 6. Germline V gives CDR1 MGHRA, CDR2 YSYEKL. The CDR3: CASSQEGTSWGDTQYF. In DNA, the CDR3 is TGCGCCAGCAGCCAAGAGGGGACTAGCTGGGGAGATACGCAGTATTTT.

The rearrangement joins TRBV7-9 to TRBJ1-1, with D uncertain. Germline V gene lookup returns CDR1 SEHNR and CDR2 FQNEAQ (reference sequence). The CDR3 runs 15 residues. V was trimmed by 2 bases and J by 6 bases, leaving 16 bases between them. CDR3 sequence: CASSLTQTEDSEAFF. CDR3 DNA sequence: TGTGCCAGCAGCTTAACCCAAACAGAGGACTCTGAAGCTTTCTTT. Supplemented by reference TRBV7-9 and TRBJ1-1, the full variable domain reads DTGVSQNPRHKITKRGQNVTFRCDPISEHNRLYWYRQTLGQGPEFLTYFQNEAQLEKSRLLSDRFSAERPKGSFSTLEIQRTEQGDSAMYLCASSLTQTEDSEAFFGQGTRLTVV.

CDR3 DNA: TGTGCCAGCAGTCGGGTGGGGCCCCAGCATTTT. Encoded protein: CASSRVGPQHF. The chain has TRBV6-6 and TRBJ1-5; D is ambiguous. CDR3 length: 11 amino acids. Trimming left V 5 bases short and J 9 bases short, with 8 bases between. The V gene's germline CDR1 is MNHNY and CDR2 SVGAGI (reference sequence).

V gene TRBV6-5 combines with J gene TRBJ2-3, with 7 bases identical to TRBD2. CDR3 length: 16 amino acids. J lost 2 bases, V lost 2 bases, and 7 bases had no gene match. Germline V lookup: CDR1 MNHEY, CDR2 SVGAGI. CDR3 sequence (DNA): TGTGCCAGCAGTTACCGTGCCGGGGGGACCACAGATACGCAGTATTTT. It is translated as CASSYRAGGTTDTQYF.

This clonotype was recorded many times. CDR3 region: CASSSEVQTTNTEAFF. CDR3 nucleotide sequence: TGCGCCAGCAGCTCCGAAGTACAGACCACGAACACTGAAGCTTTCTTT. The chain uses TRBV5-1 and TRBJ1-1; D is unclear. The CDR3 extends over 16 amino acids. The V end lost 3 bases, the J end lost 1 base, and 16 bases lay between the germline ends. From germline, CDR1 is SGHRS and CDR2 YFSETQ.

The chain carries TRBV20-1 and TRBJ2-7; D gene ambiguous. V was cut by 6 bases and J by 3 bases, with 12 bases left in between. This CDR3 is 12 amino acids long. The germline CDR1 and CDR2 sequences are DFQATT and SNEGSKA (reference sequence). The CDR3 sequence is CSAKRQNYEQYF. In DNA form, the CDR3 reads TGCAGTGCCAAGAGGCAGAACTACGAGCAGTACTTC.

J is TRBJ2-1 and V is TRBV7-2; D is possibly TRBD2 (5 bases). V was shortened by 1 base and J by 9 bases, with 10 bases between the two germline ends. Germline CDR1 SGHTA, CDR2 FQGNSA. The CDR3 covers 13 residues. CDR3 nucleotide sequence: TGTGCCAGCAGCTTAGGGCCCAGCGGTGAGCAGTTCTTC. Protein product: CASSLGPSGEQFF.

This clonotype has just a few counts. The chain links TRBV28 to TRBJ2-1; tentatively, D is TRBD1 or TRBD2 (7 bases each). The CDR3 sequence is 14 residues long. V was shortened by 0 bases and J by 15 bases, with 18 bases between the two germline ends. From germline, CDR1 is MDHEN and CDR2 SYDVKM. Here the CDR3 reads CASSLWGGQGERFF. The CDR3, as DNA: TGTGCCAGCAGTTTATGGGGGGGGCAGGGGGAACGGTTCTTC.

The V gene is TRBV27, the J gene TRBJ2-1; 8 positions match TRBD2. The CDR3 consists of 16 residues. Germline-derived CDR1 and CDR2 are MNHEY and SMNVEV (reference sequence). V trimming: 5 bases; J trimming: 4 bases; junction bases outside the gene matches: 10. CDR3 nucleotides: TGTGCCAGCAGTCCGACCTCGATAGCGGGGTACAATGAGCAGTTCTTC. Translating it yields CASSPTSIAGYNEQFF.

The sample holds a few counts of this clonotype. The chain is built from TRBV18 and TRBJ2-2; weak D call: TRBD2 (5 bases). Germline CDR1 KGHSH, CDR2 LQKENI. The CDR3 sequence is 14 residues long. Trimming took off 5 bases at V and 6 bases at J, with 13 bases between the two ends. The CDR3 region has the DNA TGTGCCAGCTCATACTCGGAGGCCCCCGGGGAGCTGTTTTTT. As protein: CASSYSEAPGELFF.